Below are 23 T cell receptor beta chains sequenced from a single sample in a study of beta chain features in type 1 diabetes. Expressed TCRB transcripts got sequenced, as all isolated RNA was reverse transcribed. Assay: immunoSEQ multiplex PCR; the TCRdb copy retains only in-frame clones and omits some. The sample consists of just over 450,000 clones, approximately 31% of them appearing once. Sample: naive CD4+ T cells from blood. The receptors shown here come from a young man in good health.

The chain employs TRBV20-1 and TRBJ2-3; D call uncertain. Germline V CDR1 and CDR2: DFQATT, SNEGSKA (reference sequence). Trimming took off 3 bases at V and 7 bases at J, with 8 bases between the two ends. The CDR3 loop spans 11 amino acids. CDR3 protein: CSARPAYTQYF. The CDR3 region has the DNA TGCAGTGCTAGGCCCGCCTATACGCAGTATTTT.

Only a few counts were recorded for this clone. The sample contains more than one DNA sequence encoding this CDR3. The CDR3 loop reads CASSYRERTDTQYF. CDR3 nucleotides: TGTGCCAGCAGCTACAGGGAGCGAACAGATACGCAGTATTTT. J is TRBJ2-3 and V is TRBV7-8, with TRBD1 as a possible D gene (6 bases). Germline CDR1 is SGHVS and CDR2 is FQNEAQ. V gave up 4 bases and J gave up 3 bases, with 11 bases separating them. This CDR3 region has 14 residues.

The chain has TRBV29-1 and TRBJ2-1, with D perhaps assigned TRBD1 or TRBD2 (5 bases each). The germline gives CDR1 SQVTM, CDR2 ANQGSEA. CDR3 length: 11 amino acids. V lost 7 bases and J lost 8, with 12 bases in between. The CDR3 reads CSGGTLDEQFF. CDR3 nucleotides: TGCAGCGGGGGGACCTTAGATGAGCAGTTCTTC.

This rearrangement joins TRBV30 to TRBJ2-3; no definite D call. The CDR3 is made up of 12 amino acids. The germline CDR1 and CDR2 sequences are GTSNPN and SVGIG (reference sequence). V shed 4 bases and J shed 4 bases, with 9 bases lying between them. CDR3 sequence: CAWTQDSDTQYF. CDR3 bases: TGTGCCTGGACCCAAGACTCAGATACGCAGTATTTT.

The V gene is TRBV25-1, the J gene TRBJ2-1; TRBD2 is a possible D gene (6 bases). The CDR3 is 16 amino acids. The V gene's germline CDR1 is MGHDK and CDR2 SYGVNS. Trimming pared 1 base from V and 1 base from J, leaving 11 bases between. Here the CDR3 reads CASSESVGGSYNEQFF. In nucleotides, the CDR3 is TGTGCCAGCAGTGAATCGGTGGGAGGTTCCTACAATGAGCAGTTCTTC.

The rearrangement uses TRBV2 and TRBJ2-2, with D maybe TRBD1 (5 bases). Germline V gene data show CDR1 as SNHLY and CDR2 as FYNNEI. Trimming shortened V by 6 bases and J by 0 bases, and 11 bases separated the two germline ends. This CDR3 is built from 15 residues. The CDR3 loop is CASSPRVPNTGELFF. CDR3 DNA sequence: TGTGCCAGCAGCCCCAGGGTCCCGAACACCGGGGAGCTGTTTTTT.

The chain couples TRBV11-2 to TRBJ2-7; weak D call: TRBD1 (5 bases). CDR1 and CDR2 (germline): SGHAT, FQNNGV. Trimming removed 3 bases from V and 4 bases from J, with 13 bases in between. The CDR3 contains 14 residues. The CDR3 bases are TGTGCCAGCAGCTTGGGTAGGGGCTCGTACGAGCAGTACTTC. It encodes CASSLGRGSYEQYF.

This clone was seen a few times. The chain recombines TRBV4-3 with TRBJ1-2; D remains unclear. CDR3 length equals 14 residues. The germline V gene has CDR1 LGHNA and CDR2 YSLEER. Between the trimmed V and J ends, which lost 0 bases and 9 bases, there was a span of 14 bases. Written as DNA, the CDR3 is TGCGCCAGCAGCCAAGATCACGGGAGGGAAAGCTACACCTTC. Protein sequence: CASSQDHGRESYTF.

The chain recombines TRBV6-5 with TRBJ1-5; no clear D gene. Between the trimmed V and J ends, which lost 6 bases and 7 bases, there was a span of 10 bases. CDR1 is MNHEY and CDR2 is SVGAGI in the germline V gene. The CDR3 has 12 residues. CDR3 amino acids: CASRDGRQPQHF. CDR3 DNA: TGTGCCAGCAGGGACGGGAGACAGCCCCAGCATTTT.

The table lists this clone with a few counts. The chain recombines TRBV7-2 with TRBJ2-7; no definite D call. The CDR3 covers 15 residues. From germline, CDR1 is SGHTA and CDR2 FQGNSA. V was pared by 1 base and J by 1 base, with 11 bases between. In DNA, the CDR3 is TGTGCCAGCAGCTTAGTCGTGCGGCAGTCCTACGAGCAGTACTTC. This encodes CASSLVVRQSYEQYF.

This chain uses TRBV5-4 with TRBJ2-5; D may be TRBD2 (6 bases). The CDR3 covers 15 residues. Trimming took 0 bases from V and 0 from J, leaving 9 bases between them. Per the germline V gene, CDR1 is SGHNT and CDR2 is YYREEE (reference sequence). CDR3 in amino acids: CASSLGDWNQETQYF. The CDR3, as DNA: TGTGCCAGCAGCTTGGGGGACTGGAACCAAGAGACCCAGTACTTC.

The chain is built from TRBV28 and TRBJ1-2, with D uncertain. Germline-derived CDR1 and CDR2 are MDHEN and SYDVKM. Trimming took off 1 base at V and 4 bases at J, with 7 bases between the two ends. CDR3 length equals 13 residues. The CDR3 reads CASSLSGFYGYTF. For the CDR3, the DNA is TGTGCCAGCAGTTTATCTGGGTTCTATGGCTACACCTTC.

This clone appeared a few times. CDR3 sequence reads: CASSPGQGNQPQHF. In DNA, the CDR3 is TGCGCCAGCAGCCCGGGACAGGGCAATCAGCCCCAGCATTTT. The rearrangement joins TRBV5-1 to TRBJ1-5; 8 bases map to TRBD1. The CDR3 consists of 14 residues. Germline assignment: CDR1 SGHRS and CDR2 YFSETQ. Trimming cost V 4 bases and J 2 bases; bases outside gene matches: 2. Combining the CDR3 with reference TRBV5-1 and TRBJ1-5 gives the whole variable domain KAGVTQTPRYLIKTRGQQVTLSCSPISGHRSVSWYQQTPGQGLQFLFEYFSETQRNKGNFPGRFSGRQFSNSRSEMNVSTLELGDSALYLCASSPGQGNQPQHFGDGTRLSIL.

A few counts support this clone. The chain combines TRBV30 with TRBJ2-7; no clear D gene. The CDR3 totals 11 residues. V was trimmed by 5 bases and J by 2 bases, leaving 7 bases between them. Germline V gene sequence: CDR1 GTSNPN, CDR2 SVGIG (reference sequence). The CDR3 sequence: CAWDSAYEQYF. CDR3 in DNA: TGTGCCTGGGACTCCGCCTACGAGCAGTACTTC.

This clone occurred a few times. The V and J genes are TRBV28 and TRBJ2-3, with 9 nucleotides matching TRBD2. The CDR3 spans 17 residues. The germline gives CDR1 MDHEN, CDR2 SYDVKM. J gave up 5 bases and V 4 bases, and 13 bases lay outside the gene matches. The CDR3 loop reads CASSSPSSGGMEDTQYF. The CDR3 DNA reads as TGTGCCAGCAGTTCCCCCTCAAGCGGGGGGATGGAAGATACGCAGTATTTT.

This clone was observed a few times. This sequence joins TRBV21-1 and TRBJ2-5. TRBV21-1 is assigned pseudogene status. CDR3 length: 11 residues. The DNA of the CDR3 is TGTGCCAGCAGCAAAGCAGAGACCCAGTACTTC. It encodes CASSKAETQYF.

There are a few counts of this clone. The chain combines TRBV9 with TRBJ2-1; 11 bases match TRBD2. V gave up 3 bases and J gave up 7 bases; unmatched junction bases: 9. The germline V gene has CDR1 SGDLS and CDR2 YYNGEE. CDR3 length equals 16 residues. The CDR3 sequence: CASSALTSGNRNEQFF. CDR3 bases: TGTGCCAGCAGCGCATTGACTAGCGGGAATAGGAATGAGCAGTTCTTC.

With regard to this clone: Other DNA sequences in this specimen translate into the identical CDR3. The rearrangement joins TRBV28 to TRBJ2-7; the D is unclear. Trimming took 4 bases from V and 2 from J, leaving 3 bases between them. Germline CDR1 and CDR2: MDHEN and SYDVKM. The CDR3 contains 11 residues. CDR3 sequence reads: CASSSPYEQYF. The CDR3 nucleotides read TGTGCCAGCAGTTCGCCCTACGAGCAGTACTTC.

The V call is TRBV30, the J call TRBJ2-5; no clear D gene. CDR1 GTSNPN and CDR2 SVGIG come from the germline V gene (reference sequence). V gave up 0 bases and J gave up 1 base, with 6 bases separating them. This CDR3 is built from 13 residues. CDR3 coding DNA: TGTGCCTGGAGTGTAGGCAGCCAAGAGACCCAGTACTTC. Its protein product is CAWSVGSQETQYF.

This chain links TRBV30 with TRBJ2-1; 8 bases fit TRBD2. CDR1 is GTSNPN and CDR2 is SVGIG in the germline V gene (reference sequence). V was clipped by 0 bases and J by 9 bases; unmatched bases: 7. The CDR3 runs 14 residues. The CDR3 spells CAWSVPGRAGEQFF. CDR3 nucleotide sequence: TGTGCCTGGAGTGTACCCGGGAGGGCTGGTGAGCAGTTCTTC.

This clone appeared a few times. This sequence joins TRBV20-1 and TRBJ2-1, with unresolved D. Germline-derived CDR1 and CDR2 are DFQATT and SNEGSKA (reference sequence). The CDR3 loop spans 10 amino acids. V was clipped by 1 base and J by 11 bases, with 6 bases between them. The CDR3 DNA is TGCAGTGCTAGAGGGTGGAAGCAGTTCTTC. The encoded protein is CSARGWKQFF.

The J gene is TRBJ2-3, the V gene TRBV29-1; 11 positions agree with TRBD2. Germline loops: CDR1 SQVTM, CDR2 ANQGSEA. The CDR3 extends over 16 amino acids. J was trimmed by 0 bases and V by 5 bases; bases with no gene match: 7. CDR3 sequence reads: CSVWTSGSSSTDTQYF. The DNA of the CDR3 is TGCAGCGTTTGGACTAGCGGGTCTTCTAGCACAGATACGCAGTATTTT.

V is TRBV21-1 and J is TRBJ2-5. TRBV21-1 is a documented pseudogene. This CDR3 has 13 amino acids. In DNA form, the CDR3 reads TGTGCCAGCAGCTCGAAGGGCCCGACTGCACAGTACTTC. This codes for CASSSKGPTAQYF.